Listed here are 16 T cell receptor beta chains from one sample, sequenced in a study of long-term antiretroviral therapy in people with HIV. Survey-level immunoSEQ v3.0 assays were run. The data were produced by immunoSEQ multiplex PCR, yet TCRdb's version contains in-frame clones alone and is incomplete. The sample holds 11,000 to 15,000 clones, over 75% seen once. The starting material was unsorted PBMCs, obtained 6.2 years after starting antiretroviral therapy. The receptors originated from a man aged 40-50 years with HIV.

Only a few counts were recorded for this clone. This chain uses TRBV7-2 with TRBJ1-5; D call uncertain. Germline CDR1 and CDR2: SGHTA and FQGNSA. V was trimmed by 1 base and J by 10 bases, leaving 5 bases between them. The CDR3 is 11 amino acids. CDR3 sequence: CASSLGGPQHF. In DNA form, the CDR3 reads TGTGCCAGCAGCTTAGGGGGACCCCAGCATTTT.

This sequence joins TRBV11-2 and TRBJ2-5, with 7 bases lining up with TRBD1. The CDR3 is 14 amino acids. The ends lost 2 bases at V and 5 bases at J; junction bases unmatched: 5. Germline V gene lookup returns CDR1 SGHAT and CDR2 FQNNGV. CDR3 bases: TGTGCCAGCAGCTTAACAGGGGTGCTGGAGACCCAGTACTTC. The encoded protein is CASSLTGVLETQYF.

The chain couples TRBV7-3 to TRBJ2-2; D not certain. Germline V gene lookup returns CDR1 SGHTA and CDR2 FQGTGA. The CDR3 is made up of 15 amino acids. The V end lost 2 bases, the J end lost 1 base, and 8 bases lay between the germline ends. CDR3 nucleotide sequence: TGTGCCAGCAGCTTATTTTCCCAGAACACCGGGGAGCTGTTTTTT. Its translation is CASSLFSQNTGELFF.

This chain uses TRBV29-1 with TRBJ1-5; 9 bases are a match to TRBD1. Germline V gene data show CDR1 as SQVTM and CDR2 as ANQGSEA. The CDR3 is 14 amino acids. V gave up 4 bases and J gave up 0 bases; unmatched junction bases: 1. The CDR3 sequence: CSVGQGDSNQPQHF. In nucleotides, the CDR3 is TGCAGCGTTGGACAGGGGGATAGCAATCAGCCCCAGCATTTT.

By sample fraction, this clone is medium-sized. The chain is built from TRBV7-2 and TRBJ1-5; D remains ambiguous. From germline, CDR1 is SGHTA and CDR2 FQGNSA. This CDR3 spans 17 amino acids. V was trimmed by 1 base and J by 2 bases, leaving 15 bases between them. The chain's CDR3 is CASSLDRAPGGNQPQHF. DNA of the CDR3: TGTGCCAGCAGCTTAGACCGGGCCCCGGGAGGCAATCAGCCCCAGCATTTT. The full variable domain, its missing parts supplied by reference TRBV7-2 and TRBJ1-5, is GAGVSQSPSNKVTEKGKDVELRCDPISGHTALYWYRQSLGQGLEFLIYFQGNSAPDKSGLPSDRFSAERTGGSVSTLTIQRTQQEDSAVYLCASSLDRAPGGNQPQHFGDGTRLSIL.

The chain is built from TRBV6-6 and TRBJ2-1; no firm D call. The V end lost 1 base, the J end lost 6 bases, and 7 bases lay between the germline ends. CDR1 and CDR2 (germline): MNHNY, SVGAGI (reference sequence). The CDR3 covers 13 residues. Written as DNA, the CDR3 is TGTGCCAGCAGTTACTGGCGTGGCAATGAGCAGTTCTTC. It yields the protein CASSYWRGNEQFF.

The gene calls are TRBV29-1 and TRBJ2-7, with D possibly TRBD1 on 6 matching bases. The CDR3 is 12 amino acids. Germline loops: CDR1 SQVTM, CDR2 ANQGSEA. V dropped 4 bases and J dropped 4 bases, with 11 bases sitting between them. The CDR3 region is CSVAGAKYEQYF. In DNA form, the CDR3 reads TGCAGCGTTGCAGGGGCCAAGTACGAGCAGTACTTC.

This chain joins TRBV28 and TRBJ2-7; D not resolved. CDR1 is MDHEN, CDR2 SYDVKM, per germline. This CDR3 has 14 amino acids. The ends were cut back, 4 bases at V and 3 bases at J, with 13 bases in the middle. Here the CDR3 DNA reads TGTGCCAGCAGTTCTCTCAGCCTAAACTACGAGCAGTACTTC. Protein product: CASSSLSLNYEQYF.

This chain links TRBV7-9 with TRBJ2-5; tentatively, D is TRBD2 (6 bases). This CDR3 has 17 residues. With 4 bases removed from V and 5 bases from J, the gap between germline ends came to 23 bases. Germline lookup yields CDR1 SEHNR and CDR2 FQNEAQ (reference sequence). This CDR3 is CASSSNQEGRPRETQYF. The CDR3 DNA follows: TGTGCCAGCAGCTCTAATCAGGAGGGTCGGCCAAGGGAGACCCAGTACTTC.

The genes are TRBV7-2 and TRBJ2-1; a weak D match, TRBD1 (5 bases). This CDR3 region has 15 residues. V lost 2 bases and J 6 bases, leaving 14 bases between the germline ends. The germline gives CDR1 SGHTA, CDR2 FQGNSA. CDR3 sequence (DNA): TGTGCCAGCAGCTTATCCCGACAGTACTCCAATGAGCAGTTCTTC. This encodes CASSLSRQYSNEQFF.

The chain joins TRBV7-3 to TRBJ1-1; D remains unclear. The CDR3 contains 13 residues. Germline lookup yields CDR1 SGHTA and CDR2 FQGTGA. V gave up 5 bases and J gave up 6 bases, with 13 bases separating them. The CDR3 sequence: CASSTVGPPEAFF. The CDR3 nucleotides read TGTGCCAGCAGCACAGTAGGACCTCCTGAAGCTTTCTTT.

The V and J genes are TRBV19 and TRBJ2-5, with TRBD1 as a possible D gene (7 bases). The germline gives CDR1 LNHDA, CDR2 SQIVND (reference sequence). This CDR3 is 17 amino acids long. Trimming removed 0 bases at V and 5 bases at J, with 19 bases between. The CDR3 DNA reads as TGTGCCAGTAGTATAGACACTCAGGGGGGCGGGATTGAGACCCAGTACTTC. Translated: CASSIDTQGGGIETQYF.

This chain connects TRBV19 to TRBJ2-5; D remains unclear. Looked up from germline, CDR1 is LNHDA and CDR2 is SQIVND (reference sequence). The CDR3 runs 15 residues. Trimming took 4 bases from V and 5 from J, leaving 17 bases between them. CDR3 nucleotide sequence: TGTGCCAGTAGTACCCGGGCCAGAGTGCGGGAGACCCAGTACTTC. As protein: CASSTRARVRETQYF.

The V gene is TRBV23-1, the J gene TRBJ2-7; the D gene could be TRBD1 or TRBD2 (5 bases each). TRBV23-1 is flagged as an ORF with uncertain function. This CDR3 is 16 amino acids long. The V end was cut by 0 bases, the J end by 5 bases, with 17 bases between. The CDR3 nucleotides are TGCGCCAGCAGTCAATCGGGCCCGGGACCCAGTGACGAGCAGTACTTC. This encodes CASSQSGPGPSDEQYF.

This rearrangement joins TRBV30 to TRBJ1-1; D is unclear. The V end lost 0 bases, the J end lost 0 bases, and 2 bases lay between the germline ends. The CDR3 has 12 residues. Germline V gene data show CDR1 as GTSNPN and CDR2 as SVGIG (reference sequence). The CDR3 bases are TGTGCCTGGAGTGTGGTGAACACTGAAGCTTTCTTT. It translates to CAWSVVNTEAFF.

The gene calls are TRBV7-6 and TRBJ2-7, with 7 bases fitting TRBD1. After removal of 4 bases from V and 3 bases from J, the junction contained 3 bases not matched to a gene. The germline V gene encodes CDR1 SGHVS and CDR2 FNYEAQ. This CDR3 comprises 13 residues. Here the CDR3 reads CASSWGTVYEQYF. The CDR3 DNA reads TGTGCCAGCAGCTGGGGGACAGTCTACGAGCAGTACTTC.